This TCR beta chain emerged from a study of T cell changes during pregnancy in multiple sclerosis. The V gene's germline CDR1 is MNHNS and CDR2 SASEGT. V gave up 0 bases and J gave up 4 bases; unmatched junction bases: 7. The CDR3 is 16 residues long. Sequencing was performed with immunoSEQ multiplex PCR; in TCRdb, only in-frame clones are kept and a portion is missing. The table includes 70,000 to 100,000 clones, 80% to 95% detected once. Sequenced here: peripheral blood, sampled in the third trimester of pregnancy. This sequence was found in a female donor in good health, enrolled as a control in a pregnancy study. The V gene is TRBV6-1, the J gene TRBJ2-5; 8 bases are a match to TRBD1. CDR3 protein: CASSEAPGTGVETQYF. DNA for the CDR3: TGTGCCAGCAGTGAAGCGCCCGGGACAGGTGTAGAGACCCAGTACTTC.